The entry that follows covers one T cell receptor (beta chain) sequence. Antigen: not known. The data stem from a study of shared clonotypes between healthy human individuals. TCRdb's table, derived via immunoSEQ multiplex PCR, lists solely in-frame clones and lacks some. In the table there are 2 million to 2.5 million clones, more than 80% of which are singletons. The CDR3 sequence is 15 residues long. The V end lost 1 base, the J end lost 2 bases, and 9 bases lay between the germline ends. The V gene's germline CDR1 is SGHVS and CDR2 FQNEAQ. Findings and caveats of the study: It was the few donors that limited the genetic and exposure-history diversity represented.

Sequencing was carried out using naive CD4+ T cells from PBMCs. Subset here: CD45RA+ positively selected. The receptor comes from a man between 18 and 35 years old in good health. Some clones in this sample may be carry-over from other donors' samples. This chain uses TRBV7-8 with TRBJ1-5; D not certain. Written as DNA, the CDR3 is TGTGCCAGCAGCTTAGAATCGGCAGGCAATCAGCCCCAGCATTTT. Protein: CASSLESAGNQPQHF.